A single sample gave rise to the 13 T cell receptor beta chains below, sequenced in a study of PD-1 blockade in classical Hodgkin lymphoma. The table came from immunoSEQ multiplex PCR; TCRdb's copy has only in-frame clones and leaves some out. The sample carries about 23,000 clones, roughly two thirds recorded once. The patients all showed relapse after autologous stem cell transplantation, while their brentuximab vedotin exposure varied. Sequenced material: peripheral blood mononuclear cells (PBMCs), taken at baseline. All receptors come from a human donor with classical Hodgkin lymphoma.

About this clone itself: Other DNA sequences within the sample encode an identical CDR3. Written as DNA, the CDR3 is TGTGCCAGTAGTATATTGGAGAACACTGAAGCTTTCTTT. Residues: CASSILENTEAFF. The chain employs TRBV19 and TRBJ1-1; D is unresolved. Trimming removed 2 bases from V and 1 base from J, with 5 bases in between. Germline-derived CDR1 and CDR2 are LNHDA and SQIVND (reference sequence). The CDR3 totals 13 residues.

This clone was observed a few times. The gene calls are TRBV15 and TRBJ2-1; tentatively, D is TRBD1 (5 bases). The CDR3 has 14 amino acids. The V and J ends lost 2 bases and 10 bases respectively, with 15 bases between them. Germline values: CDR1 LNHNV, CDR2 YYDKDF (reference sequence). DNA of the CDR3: TGTGCCACCAGCAGAAGTCAGGGAAATGTAGAGCAGTTCTTC. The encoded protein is CATSRSQGNVEQFF.

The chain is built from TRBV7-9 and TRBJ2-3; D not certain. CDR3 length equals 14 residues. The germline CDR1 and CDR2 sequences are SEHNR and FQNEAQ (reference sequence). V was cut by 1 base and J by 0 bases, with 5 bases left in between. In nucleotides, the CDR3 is TGTGCCAGCAGCTTAGACAGTAGCACAGATACGCAGTATTTT. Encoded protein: CASSLDSSTDTQYF.

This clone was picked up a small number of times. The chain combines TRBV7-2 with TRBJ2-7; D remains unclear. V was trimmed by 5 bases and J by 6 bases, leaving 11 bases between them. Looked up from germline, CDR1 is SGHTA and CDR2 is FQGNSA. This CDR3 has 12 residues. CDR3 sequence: CASSPQAREQYF. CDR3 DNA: TGTGCCAGCAGCCCTCAGGCGCGCGAGCAGTACTTC.

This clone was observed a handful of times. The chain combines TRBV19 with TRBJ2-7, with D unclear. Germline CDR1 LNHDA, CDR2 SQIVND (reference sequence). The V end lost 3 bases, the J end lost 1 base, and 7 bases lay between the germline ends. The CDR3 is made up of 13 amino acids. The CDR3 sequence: CASSMLGSYEQYF. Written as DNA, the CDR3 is TGTGCCAGTAGTATGTTGGGGTCCTACGAGCAGTACTTC. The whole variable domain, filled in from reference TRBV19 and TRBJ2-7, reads DGGITQSPKYLFRKEGQNVTLSCEQNLNHDAMYWYRQDPGQGLRLIYYSQIVNDFQKGDIAEGYSVSREKKESFPLTVTSAQKNPTAFYLCASSMLGSYEQYFGPGTRLTVT.

Here the CDR3 reads CASSLKRGSRGGYTF. CDR3 nucleotide sequence: TGTGCCAGCAGTTTGAAGCGGGGATCTCGCGGTGGCTACACCTTC. This sequence joins TRBV27 and TRBJ1-2; no clear D gene. Trimming left V 3 bases short and J 7 bases short, with 18 bases between. CDR3 length: 15 amino acids. Germline V lookup: CDR1 MNHEY, CDR2 SMNVEV (reference sequence).

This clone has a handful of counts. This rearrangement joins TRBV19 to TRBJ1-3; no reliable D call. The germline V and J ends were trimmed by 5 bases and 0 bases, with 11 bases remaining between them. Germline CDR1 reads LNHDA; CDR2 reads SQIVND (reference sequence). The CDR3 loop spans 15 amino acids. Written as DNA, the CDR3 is TGTGCCAGTAGTTTTCTCGGACTCTCTGGAAACACCATATATTTT. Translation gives CASSFLGLSGNTIYF. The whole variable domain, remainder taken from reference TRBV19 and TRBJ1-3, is DGGITQSPKYLFRKEGQNVTLSCEQNLNHDAMYWYRQDPGQGLRLIYYSQIVNDFQKGDIAEGYSVSREKKESFPLTVTSAQKNPTAFYLCASSFLGLSGNTIYFGEGSWLTVV.

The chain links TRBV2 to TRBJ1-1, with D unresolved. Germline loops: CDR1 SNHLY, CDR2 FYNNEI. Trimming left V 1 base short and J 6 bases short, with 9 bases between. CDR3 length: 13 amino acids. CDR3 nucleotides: TGTGCCAGCAGTGAAGGGGCCGCAGCTGAAGCTTTCTTT. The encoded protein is CASSEGAAAEAFF.

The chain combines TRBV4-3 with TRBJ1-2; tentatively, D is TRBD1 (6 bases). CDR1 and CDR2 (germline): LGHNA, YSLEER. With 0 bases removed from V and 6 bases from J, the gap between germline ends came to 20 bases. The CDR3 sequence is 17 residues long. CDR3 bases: TGCGCCAGCAGCCAAGATTGGGGACAAGGGGGTTGGGATGGCTACACCTTC. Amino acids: CASSQDWGQGGWDGYTF.

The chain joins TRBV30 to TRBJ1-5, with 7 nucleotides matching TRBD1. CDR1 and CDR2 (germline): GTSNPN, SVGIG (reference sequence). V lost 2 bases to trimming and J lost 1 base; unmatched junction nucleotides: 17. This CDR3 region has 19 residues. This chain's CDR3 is CAWSTGDSRFGRSNQPQHF. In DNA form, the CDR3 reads TGTGCCTGGAGTACCGGGGACAGCCGCTTCGGTAGAAGCAATCAGCCCCAGCATTTT.

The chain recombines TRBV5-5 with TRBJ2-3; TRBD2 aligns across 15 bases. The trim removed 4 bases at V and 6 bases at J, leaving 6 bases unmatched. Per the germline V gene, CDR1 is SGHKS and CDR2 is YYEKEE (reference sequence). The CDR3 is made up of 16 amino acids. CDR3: CASSGGLAGGGDTQYF. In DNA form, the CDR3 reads TGTGCCAGCAGCGGGGGACTAGCGGGAGGAGGGGATACGCAGTATTTT.

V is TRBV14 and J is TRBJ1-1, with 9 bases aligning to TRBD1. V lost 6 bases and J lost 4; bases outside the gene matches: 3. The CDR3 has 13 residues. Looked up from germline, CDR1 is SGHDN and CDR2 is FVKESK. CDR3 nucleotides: TGTGCCAGCAGAAGGGACAGGGTCACTGAAGCTTTCTTT. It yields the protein CASRRDRVTEAFF.

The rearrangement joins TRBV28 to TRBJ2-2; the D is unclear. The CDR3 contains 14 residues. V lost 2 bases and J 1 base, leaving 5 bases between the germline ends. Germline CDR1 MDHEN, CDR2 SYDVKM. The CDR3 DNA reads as TGTGCCAGCAGTTTAGGCGGGAACACCGGGGAGCTGTTTTTT. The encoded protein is CASSLGGNTGELFF.